Below are 15 T cell receptor beta chains sequenced from a single sample in a study of OX40 agonist ivuxolimab in advanced cancers. TCRdb's copy holds only in-frame clones and misses some; the assay was immunoSEQ multiplex PCR. The sample shows approximately 94,000 clones, over 75% of them seen only once. Sequenced material: CD4+ or CD8+ T cells sorted from blood, taken in a trial of the OX40 agonist ivuxolimab. These receptors originate from an adult with an advanced solid tumor such as melanoma, head and neck, liver or kidney cancer.

This clone appeared once. The chain has TRBV4-1 and TRBJ2-7, with 7 bases aligning to TRBD2. Germline CDR1 reads MGHRA; CDR2 reads YSYEKL. Germline trimming cut 3 bases from V and 3 bases from J; bases unmatched to any gene: 8. CDR3 length: 15 residues. CDR3 loop: CASSQERGSGYEQYF. For the CDR3, the DNA is TGCGCCAGCAGCCAGGAGCGGGGTTCCGGCTACGAGCAGTACTTC.

The J gene is TRBJ2-3, the V gene TRBV29-1; D is undetermined. The CDR3 consists of 12 residues. Germline V gives CDR1 SQVTM, CDR2 ANQGSEA. The V end was cut by 7 bases, the J end by 0 bases, with 8 bases between. CDR3 amino acids: CSATASTDTQYF. The CDR3 nucleotides read TGCAGCGCCACGGCGAGCACAGATACGCAGTATTTT.

V is TRBV2 and J is TRBJ1-4; tentatively, D is TRBD1 (5 bases). The CDR3 totals 13 residues. V was clipped by 7 bases and J by 0 bases, with 6 bases between them. CDR1 is SNHLY, CDR2 FYNNEI, per germline. Here the CDR3 DNA reads TGTGCCAGCATCAGGGCAACTAATGAAAAACTGTTTTTT. This translates into CASIRATNEKLFF.

V gene TRBV11-2 combines with J gene TRBJ1-1; D uncertain. Germline loops: CDR1 SGHAT, CDR2 FQNNGV. V was cut by 3 bases and J by 2 bases, with 16 bases left in between. CDR3 length equals 16 residues. The CDR3 DNA is TGTGCCAGCAGCTTGGTTGGTGGCAGCTCTAACACTGAAGCTTTCTTT. Protein sequence: CASSLVGGSSNTEAFF.

The genes are TRBV5-4 and TRBJ2-3; TRBD2 matches 14 bases. Unmatched junction bases numbered 10, after V lost 4 bases and J lost 0 bases. CDR3 length: 19 residues. Germline-derived CDR1 and CDR2 are SGHNT and YYREEE (reference sequence). The CDR3 sequence is CASSKGLAGAWSSTDTQYF. Written as DNA, the CDR3 is TGTGCCAGCAGCAAGGGACTAGCGGGAGCCTGGTCTAGCACAGATACGCAGTATTTT.

The chain couples TRBV6-1 to TRBJ1-2, with D perhaps matching TRBD1 (5 bases). Germline V gene data show CDR1 as MNHNS and CDR2 as SASEGT. The CDR3 is 11 residues long. V was clipped by 7 bases and J by 3 bases, with 6 bases between them. CDR3 protein: CASTQDYGYTF. CDR3 DNA sequence: TGTGCCAGCACACAGGACTATGGCTACACCTTC.

The rearrangement links TRBV5-1 to TRBJ2-1; TRBD2 matches at 8 bases. Germline CDR1 SGHRS, CDR2 YFSETQ. This CDR3 has 14 amino acids. V shed 4 bases, J shed 10 bases, and the junction held 10 bases outside the gene matches. The CDR3 sequence is CASSPHEVAGEQFF. The CDR3 DNA follows: TGCGCCAGCAGCCCCCATGAAGTAGCGGGAGAGCAGTTCTTC.

The chain couples TRBV19 to TRBJ1-4; unclear D gene. Deletions cut 4 bases from V and 3 bases from J, with 9 bases between. The germline CDR1 and CDR2 sequences are LNHDA and SQIVND (reference sequence). CDR3 length: 14 amino acids. The CDR3 is CASSTRVANEKLFF. CDR3 coding DNA: TGTGCCAGTAGTACGAGGGTTGCTAATGAAAAACTGTTTTTT.

This clone was picked up a small number of times. The V and J genes are TRBV30 and TRBJ1-1, with D hard to call. Germline loops: CDR1 GTSNPN, CDR2 SVGIG (reference sequence). The CDR3 covers 12 residues. Trimming removed 4 bases from V and 2 bases from J, with 8 bases in between. CDR3 amino acids: CAWIRFNTEAFF. CDR3 nucleotide sequence: TGTGCCTGGATCCGGTTTAACACTGAAGCTTTCTTT.

The chain links TRBV7-2 to TRBJ2-7, with 7 bases fitting TRBD1. Germline V gene lookup returns CDR1 SGHTA and CDR2 FQGNSA. V shed 3 bases, J shed 12 bases, and the junction held 5 bases outside the gene matches. This CDR3 is built from 11 residues. The CDR3 reads CASSLATGWYF. In DNA, the CDR3 is TGTGCCAGCAGCTTGGCGACAGGGTGGTACTTC.

The chain joins TRBV28 to TRBJ2-7, with TRBD1 matching 8 bases. The germline CDR1 and CDR2 sequences are MDHEN and SYDVKM. J was trimmed by 1 base and V by 8 bases; bases with no gene match: 1. The length of the CDR3 is 12 residues. The CDR3 nucleotides are TGTGCCAGCCAGGGGGCTTCCTACGAGCAGTACTTC. Amino acids: CASQGASYEQYF.

This clone was seen once. V is TRBV5-6 and J is TRBJ2-5, with D perhaps matching TRBD1 (6 bases). Trimming removed 3 bases from V and 1 base from J, with 13 bases in between. The CDR3 is 15 residues long. Germline-derived CDR1 and CDR2 are SGHDT and YYEEEE. The DNA for the CDR3 is TGTGCCAGCAGCTGGACAGAGGGCGTCCAAGAGACCCAGTACTTC. Translating it yields CASSWTEGVQETQYF.

This chain connects TRBV19 to TRBJ1-2; 9 nucleotides line up with TRBD1. The germline V gene has CDR1 LNHDA and CDR2 SQIVND (reference sequence). This CDR3 comprises 16 residues. V shed 5 bases, J shed 7 bases, and the junction held 14 bases outside the gene matches. The chain's CDR3 is CASSLISGTGTSGYTF. The CDR3 region has the DNA TGTGCCAGTAGTCTCATTTCCGGGACAGGGACGAGTGGCTACACCTTC.

In DNA form, the CDR3 reads TGTGCCAGCAGCGGTGGACGGACTAACTATGGCTACACCTTC. Translating gives CASSGGRTNYGYTF. V gene TRBV2 combines with J gene TRBJ1-2; D gene uncertain. The CDR3 runs to 14 residues. From germline, CDR1 is SNHLY and CDR2 FYNNEI. With 6 bases removed from V and 0 bases from J, the gap between germline ends came to 11 bases.

V and J are TRBV6-5 and TRBJ1-4, with 8 bases fitting TRBD1. Trimming removed 10 bases from V and 6 bases from J; junction bases left unmatched: 7. The germline CDR1 and CDR2 sequences are MNHEY and SVGAGI. This CDR3 has 13 amino acids. In DNA form, the CDR3 reads TGTGCCAACCTACAGGGACAGGATGAAAAACTGTTTTTT. Translating gives CANLQGQDEKLFF.